This T cell receptor (beta chain) stems from a study of blood T cells in healthy people across ages. Primed by a sample-barcoded 5' primer and a J-beta primer mix, a second PCR proceeded for 7 to 11 cycles. A 12-random-nucleotide template-switch adaptor tagged each cDNA molecule. TCRdb re-called the 5' RACE reads through MiXCR, storing one row per CDR3 protein. The sample records about 720,000 distinct CDR3 sequences, just under 25% being singletons. The data were also submitted as part of a second study, on T cells of mothers and their children.

The sequence was obtained from a boy aged 5-17 years in good health. Sequences were obtained from blood.

This chain's CDR3 is CASSLAARGVRTEAFF. DNA of the CDR3: TGTGCCAGCAGTTTAGCGGCCAGGGGTGTAAGAACTGAAGCTTTCTTT. This chain links TRBV12-3 or TRBV12-4 with TRBJ1-1; D might be TRBD1 (6 bases). This CDR3 is built from 16 residues. Trimming left V 0 bases short and J 5 bases short, with 16 bases between.